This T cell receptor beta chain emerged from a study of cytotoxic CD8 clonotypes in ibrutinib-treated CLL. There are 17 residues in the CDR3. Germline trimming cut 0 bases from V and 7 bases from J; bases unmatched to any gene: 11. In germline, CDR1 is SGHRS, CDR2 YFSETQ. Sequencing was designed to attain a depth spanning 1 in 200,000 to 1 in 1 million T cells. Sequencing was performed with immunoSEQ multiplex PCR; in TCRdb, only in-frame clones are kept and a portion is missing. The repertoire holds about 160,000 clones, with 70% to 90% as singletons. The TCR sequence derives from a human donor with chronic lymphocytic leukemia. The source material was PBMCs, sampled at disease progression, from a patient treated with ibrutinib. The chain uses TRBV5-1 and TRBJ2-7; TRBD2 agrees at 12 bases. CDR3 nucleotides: TGCGCCAGCAGCTTGGCCAGGGCTAGCGGGAGGGCCGTAGAGCAGTACTTC. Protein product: CASSLARASGRAVEQYF.